The entry below describes one T cell receptor beta chain. What it recognizes is unknown. The PCR contained 60 Vbeta and 13 Jbeta primers. Sequenced by immunoSEQ multiplex PCR; TCRdb stores in-frame clones only, minus some. Among 150,000 to 200,000 clones, over 65% were seen once, and the ten largest hold about 3.4%. The data were taken from a study of cytomegalovirus exposure and HLA in healthy donors. General study results and limits: Researchers reported from a later analysis that most CMV-associated TCR beta chains appeared HLA-restricted. The study carried out a later analysis of TCR beta sequences. It associated some 17,000 of them with specific HLA alleles at a false discovery rate of 0.05. Earlier analysis looked at TCR beta V segments, and most were productive about 90% or about 30% of the time.

The CDR3 loop spans 14 amino acids. Looked up from germline, CDR1 is MNHEY and CDR2 is SVGAGI. Sequences were obtained from PBMCs. This clonotype was obtained from a man between 35 and 55 years old in good health and CMV-seropositive. The genes are TRBV6-5 and TRBJ2-5; TRBD1 aligns across 8 bases. The last part of the DNA fits TRBJ2-7 better; the J call may be wrong. The CDR3 DNA sequence: TGTGCCAGCAGTTCAGGACAGGGCCCCTACGAGCAGTACTTC. Encoded protein: CASSSGQGPYEQYF.